The clone carrying this T cell receptor beta chain was detected once. Antigen unknown. Trimming took 6 bases from V and 4 from J, leaving 18 bases between them. The CDR3 runs to 15 residues. This specimen comes from a study of T cells in Graves' hyperthyroidism and ophthalmopathy. Study results and caveats: Ophthalmopathy, which appeared later, was predicted by the model a median about 5.9 months before onset. Stable hyperthyroidism and ophthalmopathy were separated using 13 V-J signatures.

Regions amplified from RNA transcripts were the TCR beta CDR3 regions. First-round RT-PCR targeting the TCR CDR3 was performed with the HTBI primer set. From the multiplex PCR reads, TCRdb called clonotypes with MiXCR, one entry per CDR3 protein. The repertoire holds around 350,000 distinct CDR3 sequences, with roughly 25% as singletons. Based on clinical symptoms, serum thyroxine and TRAb, thyroid ultrasound and orbital computed tomography, diagnoses were reached. This chain joins TRBV12-3 or TRBV12-4 and TRBJ2-5; D tentatively reads TRBD1 or TRBD2 (5 bases each). Specimen: blood. The source is a man between 45 and 60 years old with Graves' hyperthyroidism. The CDR3 protein is CASSVTGTAGETQYF. The CDR3 DNA is TGTGCCAGCAGCGTTACCGGGACGGCCGGAGAGACCCAGTACTTC.